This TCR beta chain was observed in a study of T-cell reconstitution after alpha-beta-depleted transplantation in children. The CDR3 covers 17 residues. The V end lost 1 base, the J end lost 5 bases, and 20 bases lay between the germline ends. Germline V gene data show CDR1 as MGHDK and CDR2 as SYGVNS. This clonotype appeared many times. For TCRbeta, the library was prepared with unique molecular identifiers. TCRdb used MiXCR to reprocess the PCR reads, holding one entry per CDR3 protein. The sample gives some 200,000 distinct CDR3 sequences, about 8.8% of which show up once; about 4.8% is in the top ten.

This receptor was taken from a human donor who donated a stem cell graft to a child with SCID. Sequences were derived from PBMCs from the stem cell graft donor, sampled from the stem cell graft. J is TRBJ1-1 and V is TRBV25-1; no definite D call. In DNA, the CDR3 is TGTGCCAGCAGTGAATCTACGGGATTACTAGGAGGAACTGAAGCTTTCTTT. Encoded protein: CASSESTGLLGGTEAFF.